Listed below are T cell receptor beta chains from one sample, sequenced in a study of blood T cell repertoires in COVID-19. Method: immunoSEQ multiplex PCR; TCRdb's copy keeps in-frame clones and lacks some. In the table there are about 160,000 clones, roughly 85% of which are singletons. Sequencing was done on a sample of peripheral blood. The receptors shown here come from a human donor with acute or convalescent COVID-19. The donor label of this sample is uncertain. Both conserved end residues are part of each CDR3. The D gene is left open where the match is weak. The listing skips clone size in some rows; elsewhere it reads once, few, many or a size class.

V	D	J	size	DNA	CDR3
TRBV11-3	TRBD2	TRBJ2-1	NA	TGTGCCAGCAGCTTAGAATGGCGGGGGGGCAGTAATGAGCAGTTCTTC	CASSLEWRGGSNEQFF
TRBV6-2/TRBV6-3	NA	TRBJ1-2	NA	TGTGCCAGCAGTACCGCGGGGGGTTACTATGGCTACACCTTC	CASSTAGGYYGYTF
TRBV7-9	TRBD2	TRBJ2-1	once	TGTGCCAGCAGCTTACTAGCGGGGAGTGGTAATGAGCAGTTCTTC	CASSLLAGSGNEQFF
TRBV11-3	TRBD1	TRBJ1-1	NA	TGTGCCAGCAGCCGGGACAGGGAAGCTTTCTTT	CASSRDREAFF
TRBV19	TRBD1	TRBJ1-6	NA	TGTGCCAGTATCCAATGGGGCCCGGGACAGGGTGGGTCACCCCTCCACTTT	CASIQWGPGQGGSPLHF
TRBV4-3	TRBD1	TRBJ2-7	NA	TGCGCCAGCAGCCGGGCCGGAGGGACAGGGGGAACCTCCTACGAGCAGTACTTC	CASSRAGGTGGTSYEQYF
TRBV7-2	TRBD1	TRBJ1-2	NA	TGTGCCAGCAGCCCCGGGGGGACAGGGAATAACTATGGCTACACCTTC	CASSPGGTGNNYGYTF
TRBV5-6	TRBD1	TRBJ1-3	NA	TGTGCCAGCAGACGACAGGGGGCTGGAAACACCATATATTTT	CASRRQGAGNTIYF
TRBV6-1	NA	TRBJ2-4	NA	TGTGCCAGCAGTGAAAATCTCCTCGGGACTGGCAAAAACATTCAGTATTTC	CASSENLLGTGKNIQYF
TRBV2	TRBD1	TRBJ1-1	once	TGTGCCAGCAGTGAACCCAAAGGACAGGGGAACACTGAAGCTTTCTTT	CASSEPKGQGNTEAFF
TRBV14	TRBD1	TRBJ1-5	NA	TGTGCCAGCAGCCGACAGGGGAATCAGCCCCAGCATTTT	CASSRQGNQPQHF
TRBV19	TRBD1	TRBJ1-5	once	TGTGCCAGTAGTTGGTTACAGGGGACCAATCAGCCCCAGCATTTT	CASSWLQGTNQPQHF
TRBV27	NA	TRBJ2-7	NA	TGTGCCAGCAGTTTATCCCCTGACAGCTACGAGCGGTACTTC	CASSLSPDSYERYF
TRBV9	NA	TRBJ1-2	NA	TGTGCCAGCAGCGCCGAACAGGGTAGGGTAAACTATGGCTACACCTTC	CASSAEQGRVNYGYTF
TRBV19	TRBD2	TRBJ2-5	NA	TGTGCCAGTAGTAGACCGCGGGGGGGCGGGATGGAGACCCAGTACTTC	CASSRPRGGGMETQYF
TRBV6-7	TRBD1	TRBJ2-7	NA	TGTGCCAGCAGTCCCCGTCCCGGGACAGGGGCCGGCTCCTACGAGCAGTACTTC	CASSPRPGTGAGSYEQYF
TRBV2	NA	TRBJ1-2	NA	TGTGCCAGCAGTGGGGGGGTCGCGACAGAAACTAACTATGGCTACACCTTC	CASSGGVATETNYGYTF
TRBV12-3/TRBV12-4	NA	TRBJ2-7	NA	TGTGCCAGCAGTAGGACAACCTACGAGCAGTACTTC	CASSRTTYEQYF
TRBV5-1	TRBD1	TRBJ1-2	NA	TGCGCCAGCAGCTTGGAAGCAGGGGGCTCTGGCTACACCTTC	CASSLEAGGSGYTF
TRBV27	TRBD1	TRBJ1-5	few	TGTGCCAGCAGGCGGACAGGGAATCAGCCCCAGCATTTT	CASRRTGNQPQHF
TRBV5-1	TRBD1	TRBJ1-1	NA	TGCGCCAGCAGCCTAAACAGGGGGCGAGCGAACACTGAAGCTTTCTTT	CASSLNRGRANTEAFF
TRBV2	NA	TRBJ2-7	NA	TGTGCCAGCATGGGGGGTACCTACGAGCAGTACTTC	CASMGGTYEQYF
TRBV18	TRBD1	TRBJ1-1	NA	TGTGCCAGCTCACCCCAAGAAGGGGCAGGGGGTGCTGAAGCTTTCTTT	CASSPQEGAGGAEAFF
TRBV3-1/TRBV3-2	TRBD1	TRBJ2-2	NA	TGTGCCAGCAGTCAACGGACAGGGGTGAACACCGGGGAGCTGTTTTTT	CASSQRTGVNTGELFF
TRBV6-5	NA	TRBJ2-2	NA	TGTGCCAGCAGGGGGGGATTCTCTGGGACCGGGGAGCTGTTTTTT	CASRGGFSGTGELFF
TRBV2	TRBD1	TRBJ2-1	NA	TGTGCCAGCAGATTCGGGACAGGGGGATACAATGAGCAGTTCTTC	CASRFGTGGYNEQFF
TRBV7-3	NA	TRBJ1-1	NA	TGTGCCAGCAGCGCCTCGTCAGGGAACACTGAAGCTTTCTTT	CASSASSGNTEAFF
TRBV5-1	TRBD1	TRBJ1-1	NA	TGCGCCAGCAGCTTGGGACAGGGGGCTGAAGCTTTCTTT	CASSLGQGAEAFF
TRBV9	NA	TRBJ1-3	NA	TGTGCCAGCAGCCAGGCCTCCCTCTCTGGAAACACCATATATTTT	CASSQASLSGNTIYF
TRBV29-1	NA	TRBJ2-7	NA	NA	CSVGGGTRDVYF
TRBV23-1	NA	TRBJ1-5	NA	TGCGCCAGCAGTCAATTTGATAGGGGGTGGCGCAATCAGCCCCAGCATTTT	CASSQFDRGWRNQPQHF
TRBV11-3	TRBD1	TRBJ2-1	NA	TGTGCCAGCAGCCCGGGACAGGGATCCTACAATGAGCAGTTCTTC	CASSPGQGSYNEQFF
TRBV19	TRBD1	TRBJ1-5	NA	TGTGCCAGTAGTATAACAGGGGGGGTGAATCAGCCCCAGCATTTT	CASSITGGVNQPQHF
TRBV5-1	NA	TRBJ1-4	NA	TGCGCCAGCAGCTTCCAGGGGAATAATGAAAAACTGTTTTTT	CASSFQGNNEKLFF
TRBV11-1	TRBD2	TRBJ2-1	once	TGTGCCAGCAGTGTACTAGCGGGGAGGAGGGGGGAGCAGTTCTTC	CASSVLAGRRGEQFF
TRBV5-4	NA	TRBJ2-2	once	TGTGCCAGCAGCTTGTGGCAGGGCAGGGCCGGGGAGCTGTTTTTT	CASSLWQGRAGELFF
TRBV28	NA	TRBJ1-2	NA	TGTGCCAGCAGAGCCGGGACTACAGGAGGCTACACCTTC	CASRAGTTGGYTF
TRBV2	TRBD1	TRBJ1-4	once	TGTGCCAGCAGTGGTGGGGGGACAGGGGCTGAAAAACTGTTTTTT	CASSGGGTGAEKLFF
TRBV30	TRBD2	TRBJ2-5	once	TGTGCCTGGAGGGGTATAGCGGGGGGAGAGACCCAGTACTTC	CAWRGIAGGETQYF
TRBV11-2	TRBD2	TRBJ2-3	NA	TGTGCCAGCAGCCAAACCAACGTAGCGGGGGCGACAGATACGCAGTATTTT	CASSQTNVAGATDTQYF
TRBV24-1	TRBD2	TRBJ2-1	once	TGTGCCACCAGTGACCCAATACTAGCGGGGGGCAACAATGAGCAGTTCTTC	CATSDPILAGGNNEQFF
TRBV9	TRBD2	TRBJ2-7	NA	TGTGCCAGCAGCGTAAGAGCGGGGTCCTACGAGCAGTACTTC	CASSVRAGSYEQYF
TRBV5-6	NA	TRBJ1-3	NA	TGTGCCAGCACCCAAAGAGGCCTCCTCTCTGGAAACACCATATATTTT	CASTQRGLLSGNTIYF
TRBV18	NA	TRBJ2-7	NA	TGTGCCAGCTCACCACTCCCCCCGCAGGGGAGCTCCTACGAGCAGTACTTC	CASSPLPPQGSSYEQYF
TRBV27	TRBD1	TRBJ2-7	NA	TGTGCCAGCAGTTTAGCTTTAGGACAGGGTATCTCCGAGCAGTACTTC	CASSLALGQGISEQYF
TRBV30	NA	TRBJ1-2	medium-sized	TGTGCCTGGAGCCGCTTTCAGAAAGTAAACTATGGCTACACCTTC	CAWSRFQKVNYGYTF
TRBV7-3	TRBD2	TRBJ2-1	NA	TGTGCCAGCAGCTCTAGCGGGGGGCGCAATGAGCAGTTCTTC	CASSSSGGRNEQFF
TRBV25-1	TRBD1	TRBJ1-2	NA	TGTGCCAGCAGTGAATCGGACAGGGAGGAGAAGGGCTACACCTTC	CASSESDREEKGYTF
TRBV19	TRBD1	TRBJ1-1	NA	TGTGCCAGTAGGTCCGTGGACAGGGTGGCCAACACTGAAGCTTTCTTT	CASRSVDRVANTEAFF
TRBV11-2	NA	TRBJ2-4	NA	TGTGCCAGCAGGGCGGGGTTAGGAGGCAAAAACATTCAGTACTTC	CASRAGLGGKNIQYF
TRBV4-2	NA	TRBJ1-2	NA	TGTGCCAGCAGCCCCCGTCAGGACACCTCCTTTCATGGCTACACCTTC	CASSPRQDTSFHGYTF
TRBV10-3	TRBD1	TRBJ1-2	few	TGTGCCATCAGGGACGTAAGGGACAGACCCTATGGCTACACCTTC	CAIRDVRDRPYGYTF
TRBV19	TRBD1	TRBJ1-5	NA	TGTGCCAGTAGTTCGCGGACAGGGTCGGGCAATCAGCCCCAGCATTTT	CASSSRTGSGNQPQHF